The 8 T cell receptor beta chains presented below share a single source sample, sequenced in a study of CD8+ T cells in alopecia areata. Extraction and reverse transcription of RNA yielded cDNA as the sequencing template. Sequenced by immunoSEQ multiplex PCR; TCRdb stores in-frame clones only, minus some. The data contain approximately 180,000 clones, roughly 60% of them singletons. Material: CD4+ T cells sorted from blood, obtained at week 0. Every receptor here comes from a human donor with alopecia areata.

V gene TRBV27 combines with J gene TRBJ2-5; possible D gene TRBD1, 6 bases. Germline V CDR1 and CDR2: MNHEY, SMNVEV (reference sequence). CDR3 length: 14 residues. V lost 2 bases to trimming and J lost 4 bases, with 11 bases between them. Here the CDR3 reads CASSLTGRVETQYF. The CDR3 DNA follows: TGTGCCAGCAGTTTAACAGGGAGAGTAGAGACCCAGTACTTC.

This clone has only one observation. The CDR3 DNA follows: TGTGCCAGCAGGGGGACAGGGGGCTTGGCTTTCTTT. This codes for CASRGTGGLAFF. This rearrangement joins TRBV27 to TRBJ1-1, with 12 bases lining up with TRBD1. J gave up 11 bases and V 6 bases, and 4 bases lay outside the gene matches. This CDR3 region has 12 residues. The germline gives CDR1 MNHEY, CDR2 SMNVEV (reference sequence).

The chain couples TRBV10-3 to TRBJ2-3; 9 bases are a match to TRBD2. The CDR3 loop spans 15 amino acids. Losses at the gene ends were 10 bases for V and 6 bases for J; bases not matched to a gene: 14. CDR1 is ENHRY, CDR2 SYGVKD, per germline. CDR3 bases: TGTGCCACCTCGAGTAGCGGGGGCCACGTGGATACGCAGTATTTT. Its protein is CATSSSGGHVDTQYF.

The rearrangement links TRBV10-3 to TRBJ2-2, with D possibly being TRBD2 (5 bases). CDR1 ENHRY and CDR2 SYGVKD come from the germline V gene. This CDR3 region has 14 residues. The V end lost 2 bases, the J end lost 5 bases, and 9 bases lay between the germline ends. CDR3 region: CAISEPGVTGELFF. As DNA, the CDR3 is TGTGCCATCAGTGAGCCCGGGGTGACCGGGGAGCTGTTTTTT.

The chain carries TRBV11-2 and TRBJ2-7, with 7 positions matching TRBD1. Germline V lookup: CDR1 SGHAT, CDR2 FQNNGV. The CDR3 length is 14 residues. Unmatched junction bases numbered 9, after V lost 5 bases and J lost 5 bases. This CDR3 is CASSPVTGSHEQYF. CDR3 DNA sequence: TGTGCCAGCAGCCCCGTGACAGGGAGCCACGAGCAGTACTTC.

The chain carries TRBV27 and TRBJ2-7, with a tentative D call TRBD2 (5 bases). V was pared by 5 bases and J by 7 bases, with 21 bases between. Germline loops: CDR1 MNHEY, CDR2 SMNVEV (reference sequence). CDR3 length: 15 residues. The CDR3 DNA reads as TGTGCCAGCAGTATCGAGGGAGTCGCGGCAAGGGAGCAGTACTTC. This sequence encodes CASSIEGVAAREQYF.

The chain has TRBV29-1 and TRBJ2-5, with D possibly matching TRBD2 (6 bases). V was trimmed by 8 bases and J by 2 bases, leaving 15 bases between them. Germline V gene data show CDR1 as SQVTM and CDR2 as ANQGSEA. This CDR3 spans 13 amino acids. CDR3 nucleotides: TGCAGCCTCCTGGGGAGGTTTCAAGAGACCCAGTACTTC. It translates to CSLLGRFQETQYF. Full variable domain (remainder filled in from reference TRBV29-1 and TRBJ2-5): SAVISQKPSRDICQRGTSLTIQCQVDSQVTMMFWYRQQPGQSLTLIATANQGSEATYESGFVIDKFPISRPNLTFSTLTVSNMSPEDSSIYLCSLLGRFQETQYFGPGTRLLVL.

The chain uses TRBV5-1 and TRBJ1-2; TRBD1 aligns across 7 bases. This CDR3 contains 15 residues. Germline V CDR1 and CDR2: SGHRS, YFSETQ. With V trimmed by 3 bases and J by 2 bases, 7 bases remained unmatched. The CDR3 bases are TGCGCCAGCAGCTCTGGTGGGACAGAGAACTATGGCTACACCTTC. Its protein is CASSSGGTENYGYTF.